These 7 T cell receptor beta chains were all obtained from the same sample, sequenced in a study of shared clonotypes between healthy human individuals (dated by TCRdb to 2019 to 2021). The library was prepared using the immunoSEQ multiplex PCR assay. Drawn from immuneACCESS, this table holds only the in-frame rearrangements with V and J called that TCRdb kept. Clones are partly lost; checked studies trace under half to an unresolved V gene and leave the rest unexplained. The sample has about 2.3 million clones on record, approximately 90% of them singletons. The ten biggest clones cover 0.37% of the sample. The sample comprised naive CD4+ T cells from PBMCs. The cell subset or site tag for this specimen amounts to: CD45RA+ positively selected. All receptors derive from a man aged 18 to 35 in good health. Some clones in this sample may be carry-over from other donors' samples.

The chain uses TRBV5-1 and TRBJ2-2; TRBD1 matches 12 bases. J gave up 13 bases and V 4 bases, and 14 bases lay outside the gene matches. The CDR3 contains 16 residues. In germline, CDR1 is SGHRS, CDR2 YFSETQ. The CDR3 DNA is TGCGCCAGCAGCATTGATCGGGACAGGGGGCGAGGCGGGCTGTTTTTT. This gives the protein CASSIDRDRGRGGLFF. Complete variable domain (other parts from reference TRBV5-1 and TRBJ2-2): KAGVTQTPRYLIKTRGQQVTLSCSPISGHRSVSWYQQTPGQGLQFLFEYFSETQRNKGNFPGRFSGRQFSNSRSEMNVSTLELGDSALYLCASSIDRDRGRGGLFFGEGSRLTVL.

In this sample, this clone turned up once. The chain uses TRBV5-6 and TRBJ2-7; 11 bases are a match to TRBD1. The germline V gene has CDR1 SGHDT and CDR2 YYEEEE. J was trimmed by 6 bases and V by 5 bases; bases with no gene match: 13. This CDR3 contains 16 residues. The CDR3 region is CASSFRKGTGGFEQYF. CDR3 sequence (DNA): TGTGCCAGCAGTTTTCGAAAGGGGACAGGGGGTTTCGAGCAGTACTTC.

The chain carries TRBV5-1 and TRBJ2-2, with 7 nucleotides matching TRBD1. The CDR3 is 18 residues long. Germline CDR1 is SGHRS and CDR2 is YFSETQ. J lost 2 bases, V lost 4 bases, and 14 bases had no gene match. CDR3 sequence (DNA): TGCGCCAGCAGCGCCGCCCCCTCGACAGGGCCAAACACCGGGGAGCTGTTTTTT. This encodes CASSAAPSTGPNTGELFF.

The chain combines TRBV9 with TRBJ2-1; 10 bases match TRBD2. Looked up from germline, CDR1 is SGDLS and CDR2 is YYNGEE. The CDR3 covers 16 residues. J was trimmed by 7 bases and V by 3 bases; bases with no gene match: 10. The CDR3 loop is CASSAGTSGTGNEQFF. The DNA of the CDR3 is TGTGCCAGCAGCGCCGGTACTAGCGGGACGGGTAATGAGCAGTTCTTC.

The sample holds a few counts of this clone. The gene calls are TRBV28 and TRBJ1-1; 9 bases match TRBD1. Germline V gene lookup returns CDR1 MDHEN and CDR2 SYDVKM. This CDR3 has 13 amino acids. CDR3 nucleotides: TGTGGGTCAAGATCGGGACAGGGCACTGAAGCTTTCTTT. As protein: CGSRSGQGTEAFF.

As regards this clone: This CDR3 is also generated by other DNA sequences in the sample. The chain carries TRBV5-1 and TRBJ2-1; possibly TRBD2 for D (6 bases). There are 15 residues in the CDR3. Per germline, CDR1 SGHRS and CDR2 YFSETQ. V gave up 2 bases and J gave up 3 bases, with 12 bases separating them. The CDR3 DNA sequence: TGCGCCAGCAGCTTAGCGTCGGGAGACTACAATGAGCAGTTCTTC. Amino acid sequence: CASSLASGDYNEQFF.

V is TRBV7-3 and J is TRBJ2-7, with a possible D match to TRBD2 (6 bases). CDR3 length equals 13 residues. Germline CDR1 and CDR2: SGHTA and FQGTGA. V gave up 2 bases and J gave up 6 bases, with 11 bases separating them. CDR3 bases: TGTGCCAGCAGCTTAGGAGGGAGCGGCGAGCAGTACTTC. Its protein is CASSLGGSGEQYF.